This TCR beta chain originates from a study of CD8 T cells in ankylosing spondylitis. Study-level points and caveats: Disease-linked clones were CD8+ and relatively rare in peripheral blood. There was a TCR beta motif, made of several highly homologous variants, that appeared characteristic of ankylosing spondylitis blood.

This clonotype was seen at least ten times. Its specificity is unknown. By quantitative 5'-RACE with molecular barcodes, the TCR beta libraries were made. TCRdb used MiXCR to reprocess the 5' RACE reads, holding one entry per CDR3 protein. This sample yields about 540,000 distinct CDR3 sequences, of which about 12% are seen a single time; 6.5% to 7% belongs to the top ten. The specimen was blood, either unsorted or a sorted T cell fraction (not recorded which). This clonotype was obtained from a male donor with ankylosing spondylitis.

CDR3 region: CASGFLGGNHEKLFF. The CDR3 DNA sequence: TGTGCCAGCGGATTCCTCGGGGGGAACCACGAAAAACTGTTTTTT. This chain joins TRBV12-3 or TRBV12-4 and TRBJ1-4, with D tentatively TRBD1 (5 bases). The CDR3 spans 15 residues. V lost 8 bases to trimming and J lost 8 bases, with 21 bases between them.